This T cell receptor (beta chain) originates from a study of blood T cell repertoires in COVID-19. At the level of the study: Whether acute or convalescent, the COVID-19 samples came from the United States, Italy and Spain.

Original processing notes: Nucleated cell counts were estimated from reference gene primer amplification. The protocol was immunoSEQ multiplex PCR, while the TCRdb copy is restricted to in-frame clones and leaves out a portion. V and J calls and clone size are those listed in that table; D and trimming were worked out from the DNA. This sample has approximately 260,000 clones, with under 90% found just once. Before being deemed recovered, Cohort 3 donors had two negative PCRs, clearance, or symptom resolution. The TCR was taken from a woman aged 60 to 75 who had recovered from COVID-19. Sequencing input: PBMCs or T cells enriched from blood (not recorded which).

CDR3 DNA: TGCAGCGTCGATCAGGGGCTGGGCACTGAAGCTTTCTTT. It is translated as CSVDQGLGTEAFF. V gene TRBV29-1 combines with J gene TRBJ1-1; maybe TRBD1 (6 bases). Trimming left V 6 bases short and J 4 bases short, with 15 bases between. This CDR3 comprises 13 residues. Germline V CDR1 and CDR2: SQVTM, ANQGSEA.